This paragraph covers one T cell receptor beta chain sequence. This clonotype was recorded only once. The antigen this receptor binds is unknown. Base qualities are not at hand, and no much larger clone is one base apart. One read alone is a weak basis. This entry is derived from a study of T-cell reconstitution after alpha-beta-depleted transplantation in children (dated by TCRdb to about 2016). With regard to the full study: T-cell immune reconstitution after TCRalphabeta/CD19-depleted allogeneic hematopoietic cell transplantation in children was quantitatively tracked in the study by means of TCR repertoire profiling.

Read against the paper, the sample's time point label means: day 60 (about 2 months) after transplantation. What this sample's treatment or condition label stands for: allogeneic hematopoietic cell transplantation with graft depleted of TCRalphabeta T cells and CD19 B cells. Transplant recipients were children who received TCRalphabeta/CD19-depleted allogeneic hematopoietic cell grafts. The protocol used for the library was PCR. Reads for this sample came from an Illumina HiSeq 2500. To normalize quantification of the TCRbeta repertoire, the TCR libraries were built with molecular barcoding that relied on unique molecular identifiers. The raw public reads went through TCRdb reprocessing: fastp at Q25, MiXCR clone calling, in-frame beta chains kept. Under each unique CDR3 protein, matching rows form one entry showing the most common genes and DNA. The sample yields roughly 45,000 distinct CDR3 sequences; about 9% were counted once. Together, the top ten hold 25% to 30% of the sample.

Here is what the overall study found, with its caveats: In some patients, high TCRbeta diversity at day 60 was attributed to recipient T cells and intrathymic progenitors that had survived conditioning. Apparently early alphabetaT-cell count recovery about two months after transplant reportedly relied on only several hundred rapidly expanded clones derived from non-depleted graft cells. Over the following months the frequencies of hyperexpanded clones went down, and after one year T-cell counts and TCRbeta diversity were mostly credited to newly produced T cells.

Sequencing used PBMCs, mostly from graft donor cells, obtained 60 days after TCRalphabeta/CD19-depleted stem cell transplant. The origin of this receptor is a male patient between 2 and 15 years old who had a stem cell transplant for chronic granulomatous disease, so the T cells may come from the graft donor.

The nucleotide sequence reads as follows: TGTGCCAGCCGATACACGTACCAAGAGACCCAGTACTTC. It encodes CASRYTYQETQYF. This sequence uses TRBV6-2 or TRBV6-3 and TRBJ2-5; the D gene lacks a confident call. From cysteine to phenylalanine, the CDR3 is 13 amino acids long. The only DNA kept is the CDR3, 39 bases in frame from the first base. Between the V and J ends, shortened by 8 bases and 0 bases respectively, the junction contains 10 bases. Via the germline V gene, CDR1 is MNHEY and CDR2 SVGEGT.